The 10 T cell receptor beta chains given below trace back to one sample, sequenced in a study of cytomegalovirus exposure and HLA in healthy donors. PCR used 60 Vbeta primers and 13 Jbeta primers. Repertoires were generated with immunoSEQ multiplex PCR, while TCRdb's copy carries only in-frame clones and drops some. The table lists 90,000 to 130,000 clones, approximately 83% of them singletons. Sequenced input: PBMCs. The receptors were sampled from a man aged 35-49 years in good health and CMV-seronegative.

The chain is built from TRBV6-4 and TRBJ2-2, with D possibly being TRBD1 (6 bases). The V end was cut by 6 bases, the J end by 6 bases, with 11 bases between. The CDR3 sequence is 13 residues long. The germline CDR1 and CDR2 sequences are MRHNA and SNTAGT. This chain's CDR3 is CASRTPGAGELFF. CDR3 nucleotide sequence: TGTGCCAGCAGAACCCCAGGGGCCGGGGAGCTGTTTTTT.

This clone was counted once. In DNA form, the CDR3 reads TGTGCCAGCAGCACCATGGGACAGGGCTTCACCGGGGAGCTGTTTTTT. Residues: CASSTMGQGFTGELFF. V is TRBV6-4 and J is TRBJ2-2, with 9 bases aligning to TRBD1. Trimming at V came to 6 bases and at J to 4 bases, leaving 9 bases not matched to a gene. Germline V gene data show CDR1 as MRHNA and CDR2 as SNTAGT. This CDR3 contains 16 residues.

The genes are TRBV30 and TRBJ1-5, with D possibly TRBD1 on 6 matching bases. This CDR3 region has 16 residues. V was trimmed by 0 bases and J by 6 bases, leaving 18 bases between them. The germline V gene has CDR1 GTSNPN and CDR2 SVGIG (reference sequence). The CDR3: CAWSVTWGGAGQPQHF. The DNA for the CDR3 is TGTGCCTGGAGTGTAACGTGGGGGGGGGCTGGTCAGCCCCAGCATTTT.

The chain is built from TRBV6-1 and TRBJ1-2; D is possibly TRBD1 (5 bases). The CDR3 consists of 15 residues. The V gene's germline CDR1 is MNHNS and CDR2 SASEGT. Deletions cut 0 bases from V and 4 bases from J, with 12 bases between. The CDR3 loop is CASSEAGGAGYGYTF. The CDR3 DNA reads TGTGCCAGCAGTGAAGCGGGGGGAGCGGGCTATGGCTACACCTTC.

Concerning this clone itself: The junction and the germline gene differ at one end; a read error may be behind it. The chain joins TRBV7-2 to TRBJ1-1; possible D gene TRBD1, 5 bases. Germline V gene lookup returns CDR1 SGHTA and CDR2 FQGNSA. There are 13 residues in the CDR3. The CDR3: CASSLGRGTKAFF. The CDR3 nucleotides read TGTGCCAGCAGCTTAGGAAGGGGCACTAAAGCTTTCTTT.

About this clone itself: At one boundary the junction diverges from the germline segment, which might be a read error. The chain combines TRBV12-5 with TRBJ1-1, with 7 bases identical to TRBD1. Looked up from germline, CDR1 is LGHNT and CDR2 is FRNRAP. This CDR3 contains 13 residues. Here the CDR3 reads CASTAYDRAEAFF. CDR3 nucleotide sequence: TGTGCTAGCACCGCCTACGACAGGGCTGAGGCTTTCTTT.

Only a few counts were recorded for this clone. The gene calls are TRBV5-1 and TRBJ1-6; weak D call: TRBD1 (5 bases). The CDR3 is 15 residues long. From germline, CDR1 is SGHRS and CDR2 YFSETQ. Deletions cut 4 bases from V and 4 bases from J, with 12 bases between. CDR3 sequence reads: CASSPTGLYNSPLHF. The CDR3 coding sequence is TGCGCCAGCAGCCCGACGGGACTTTATAATTCACCCCTCCACTTT.

This sequence joins TRBV5-1 and TRBJ2-7, with D unresolved. The V end was cut by 0 bases, the J end by 5 bases, with 12 bases between. The length of the CDR3 is 14 residues. CDR1 and CDR2 (germline): SGHRS, YFSETQ. The CDR3 is CASSLELQFNEQYF. In DNA form, the CDR3 reads TGCGCCAGCAGCTTGGAGTTACAGTTTAACGAGCAGTACTTC.

The V call is TRBV27, the J call TRBJ1-2, with 9 bases matching TRBD1. V lost 4 bases and J lost 8; bases outside the gene matches: 11. CDR3 length: 15 amino acids. Germline assignment: CDR1 MNHEY and CDR2 SMNVEV (reference sequence). Written as DNA, the CDR3 is TGTGCCAGCAGTTCTTTGGGACAGGGAAGTAGGGGCTACACCTTC. It encodes CASSSLGQGSRGYTF.

The chain couples TRBV29-1 to TRBJ2-7, with TRBD1 matching 7 bases. Per the germline V gene, CDR1 is SQVTM and CDR2 is ANQGSEA. The V segment lost 4 bases and the J segment 2 bases; nucleotides outside the gene matches: 5. The CDR3 contains 13 residues. DNA of the CDR3: TGCAGCGTTGTAGGGACAGAGACCTACGAGCAGTACTTC. It codes for CSVVGTETYEQYF.